A selection of T cell receptor beta chains follows, all from one sample in a study of T cells in pancreatic ductal adenocarcinoma. Libraries were prepared by immunoSEQ multiplex PCR; TCRdb keeps only in-frame clonotypes and omits some of them. The data contain thousands of clones, approximately 73% of them singletons. The sequencing input was pancreatic tumor tissue. The receptor source for this set is a human donor with pancreatic ductal adenocarcinoma. Each CDR3 is given with its conserved first and last residue. D genes are given only for firm matches. Expanded clones are given a class, and other clones once, few, many or no size at all.

j_call: TRBJ2-1; d_call: TRBD2; v_call: TRBV19; clone_size: -; cdr3_aa: CASSPSGRPNEQFF; cdr3_nt: TGTGCCAGTAGTCCTAGCGGGAGACCCAATGAGCAGTTCTTC
j_call: TRBJ2-7; d_call: -; v_call: TRBV28; clone_size: -; cdr3_aa: CASSLGAGLGEQYF; cdr3_nt: TGTGCCAGCAGTTTAGGGGCAGGGTTGGGCGAGCAGTACTTC
j_call: TRBJ2-7; d_call: -; v_call: TRBV7-9; clone_size: -; cdr3_aa: CASSLGGGAYEQYF; cdr3_nt: TGTGCCAGCAGCTTGGGAGGGGGGGCCTACGAGCAGTACTTC
j_call: TRBJ2-1; d_call: -; v_call: TRBV15; clone_size: -; cdr3_aa: CATSRRRARSYNEQFF; cdr3_nt: TGTGCCACCAGCAGACGACGGGCCCGGTCCTACAATGAGCAGTTCTTC
j_call: TRBJ2-7; d_call: -; v_call: TRBV7-2; clone_size: -; cdr3_aa: CASSLSYEQYF; cdr3_nt: TGTGCCAGCAGCTTAAGTTACGAGCAGTACTTC
j_call: TRBJ2-5; d_call: TRBD2; v_call: TRBV5-4; clone_size: once; cdr3_aa: CASSLATSRETQYF; cdr3_nt: TGTGCCAGCAGCTTGGCGACTAGCCGGGAGACCCAGTACTTC
j_call: TRBJ1-2; d_call: -; v_call: TRBV5-1; clone_size: -; cdr3_aa: CASRGRAGNYGYTF; cdr3_nt: TGCGCCAGCAGGGGAAGAGCGGGGAACTATGGCTACACCTTC
j_call: TRBJ2-1; d_call: TRBD1; v_call: TRBV19; clone_size: -; cdr3_aa: CASSGDSLSSYNEQFF; cdr3_nt: TGTGCCAGTAGTGGGGACAGCCTGAGCTCCTACAATGAGCAGTTCTTC
j_call: TRBJ1-2; d_call: -; v_call: TRBV4-2; clone_size: -; cdr3_aa: CASSGGGYGYTF; cdr3_nt: TGTGCCAGCAGTGGAGGGGGTTATGGCTACACCTTC
j_call: TRBJ2-5; d_call: -; v_call: TRBV2; clone_size: -; cdr3_aa: CASSAERQETQYF; cdr3_nt: TGTGCCAGTTCGGCGGAGCGTCAAGAGACCCAGTACTTC
j_call: TRBJ2-3; d_call: -; v_call: TRBV19; clone_size: -; cdr3_aa: CASSVGRRGTQYF; cdr3_nt: TGTGCCAGTAGTGTCGGGCGCCGCGGTACGCAGTATTTT
j_call: TRBJ2-3; d_call: TRBD1; v_call: TRBV5-1; clone_size: few; cdr3_aa: CASSSGQGGDTQYF; cdr3_nt: TGCGCCAGCAGCTCGGGACAGGGTGGGGATACGCAGTATTTT
j_call: TRBJ2-1; d_call: TRBD2; v_call: TRBV9; clone_size: -; cdr3_aa: CASSGGLAASNEQFF; cdr3_nt: TGTGCCAGCAGCGGGGGACTAGCGGCATCCAATGAGCAGTTCTTC
j_call: TRBJ2-7; d_call: TRBD1; v_call: TRBV4-2; clone_size: -; cdr3_aa: CASSQDRVDEQYF; cdr3_nt: TGTGCCAGCAGCCAGGACAGGGTCGACGAGCAGTACTTC
j_call: TRBJ1-2; d_call: -; v_call: TRBV10-1; clone_size: medium-sized; cdr3_aa: CASTRANGYTF; cdr3_nt: TGCGCCAGCACCCGGGCGAATGGCTACACCTTC
j_call: TRBJ1-2; d_call: TRBD1; v_call: TRBV11-2; clone_size: -; cdr3_aa: CASRKGQNYGYTF; cdr3_nt: TGTGCCAGCAGGAAGGGACAGAACTATGGCTACACCTTC
j_call: TRBJ2-2; d_call: TRBD1; v_call: TRBV30; clone_size: -; cdr3_aa: CAWSVQGIAGELFF; cdr3_nt: TGTGCCTGGAGTGTACAGGGGATCGCCGGGGAGCTGTTTTTT
j_call: TRBJ2-3; d_call: -; v_call: TRBV11-3; clone_size: once; cdr3_aa: CASSFGHTDTQYF; cdr3_nt: TGTGCCAGCAGCTTCGGACACACAGATACGCAGTATTTT
j_call: TRBJ2-7; d_call: -; v_call: TRBV18; clone_size: -; cdr3_aa: CASARAGGYEQYF; cdr3_nt: TGTGCCAGCGCCAGGGCAGGAGGATACGAGCAGTACTTC
j_call: TRBJ2-4; d_call: -; v_call: TRBV6-5; clone_size: -; cdr3_aa: CASSYSKWKNIQYF; cdr3_nt: TGTGCCAGCAGTTACTCGAAATGGAAAAACATTCAGTACTTC
j_call: TRBJ2-5; d_call: -; v_call: TRBV7-2; clone_size: -; cdr3_aa: CASSLAVSNQETQYF; cdr3_nt: TGTGCCAGCAGCTTAGCGGTATCGAACCAAGAGACCCAGTACTTC
j_call: TRBJ1-1; d_call: -; v_call: TRBV30; clone_size: few; cdr3_aa: CAWSRQRRNTEAFF; cdr3_nt: TGTGCCTGGAGCCGTCAAAGGAGGAACACTGAAGCTTTCTTT
j_call: TRBJ2-1; d_call: -; v_call: TRBV5-5; clone_size: few; cdr3_aa: CASSKGTLNEQFF; cdr3_nt: TGTGCCAGCAGCAAAGGGACACTTAATGAGCAGTTCTTC
j_call: TRBJ2-2; d_call: -; v_call: TRBV11-2; clone_size: -; cdr3_aa: CASSFWLHRNTGELFF; cdr3_nt: TGTGCCAGCAGCTTCTGGTTGCACAGGAACACCGGGGAGCTGTTTTTT
j_call: TRBJ2-7; d_call: -; v_call: TRBV11-2; clone_size: -; cdr3_aa: CASSLKDGMSYEQYF; cdr3_nt: TGTGCCAGCAGCTTAAAGGATGGTATGTCCTACGAGCAGTACTTC